Below, 21 T cell receptor beta chains from the same sample are listed, as sequenced in a study of neurological immune-mediated disorders. Via MiXCR, TCRdb re-called the 5' RACE reads, giving one row per CDR3 protein. The sample consists of 70,000 to 95,000 distinct CDR3 sequences, approximately 13% of them appearing once. Noted time point: longitudinal time-point 2. Sequenced sample: PBMCs. These receptors originate from a female donor with HTLV-1-associated myelopathy (HAM/TSP).

The sample holds many counts of this clonotype. The CDR3 loop is CASSPKAGKLAADTQYF. For the CDR3, the DNA is TGTGCCAGCAGCCCAAAAGCGGGGAAGTTAGCCGCAGATACGCAGTATTTT. The chain has TRBV7-2 and TRBJ2-3; the match to TRBD2 covers 7 bases. From germline, CDR1 is SGHTA and CDR2 FQGNSA. V gave up 5 bases and J gave up 4 bases; unmatched junction bases: 15. The length of the CDR3 is 17 residues.

This clonotype has a count of ten or more. The chain couples TRBV5-1 to TRBJ2-3, with D maybe TRBD1 (5 bases). This CDR3 contains 15 residues. V was pared by 2 bases and J by 3 bases, with 13 bases between. Per germline, CDR1 SGHRS and CDR2 YFSETQ. DNA of the CDR3: TGCGCCAGCAGCTTTATCAGGGCCGGGACAGATACGCAGTATTTT. This gives the protein CASSFIRAGTDTQYF.

This clonotype was counted many times. This sequence joins TRBV12-3 or TRBV12-4 and TRBJ1-5; D unresolved. The CDR3 loop spans 16 amino acids. Trimming left V 0 bases short and J 0 bases short, with 9 bases between. The chain's CDR3 is CASSLAGLNSNQPQHF. The CDR3 DNA follows: TGTGCCAGCAGTTTAGCAGGACTTAATAGCAATCAGCCCCAGCATTTT.

The DNA of the CDR3 is TGTGCCAGTAGTATAGCTTCGGGAGGAGGACAACACACAGATACGCAGTATTTT. Protein product: CASSIASGGGQHTDTQYF. V is TRBV19 and J is TRBJ2-3, with TRBD2 matching over 7 bases. The CDR3 is 18 residues long. From germline, CDR1 is LNHDA and CDR2 SQIVND (reference sequence). The V gene end was trimmed by 1 base and the J gene end by 2 bases; junction bases not matched to a gene: 12.

This clonotype was seen repeatedly, ten times or more. The gene calls are TRBV6-1 and TRBJ2-3; D is possibly TRBD2 (6 bases). V was cut by 7 bases and J by 3 bases, with 14 bases left in between. CDR3 length equals 14 residues. CDR1 is MNHNS, CDR2 SASEGT, per germline. The CDR3 protein is CASTWGRLTDTQYF. As DNA, the CDR3 is TGTGCCAGCACGTGGGGGAGGTTAACAGATACGCAGTATTTT.

The rearrangement links TRBV7-9 to TRBJ2-7; perhaps D is TRBD1 or TRBD2 (5 bases each). Germline V CDR1 and CDR2: SEHNR, FQNEAQ (reference sequence). CDR3 length equals 13 residues. The V and J ends lost 1 base and 5 bases respectively, with 9 bases between them. The CDR3 DNA is TGTGCCAGCAGCTTAGGGGGGTGGAACGAGCAGTACTTC. Amino acid sequence: CASSLGGWNEQYF.

V and J are TRBV4-2 and TRBJ2-7, with 15 bases fitting TRBD2. V was pared by 2 bases and J by 8 bases, with 10 bases of the junction left unmatched. This CDR3 region has 17 residues. Germline V gives CDR1 LGHNA, CDR2 YNFKEQ. The CDR3: CASSQTRTSGGAGQQYF. DNA of the CDR3: TGTGCCAGCAGCCAAACCCGGACTAGCGGGGGGGCTGGGCAGCAGTACTTC.

There are many counts of this clonotype. V is TRBV4-1 and J is TRBJ2-1, with 9 bases identical to TRBD2. The CDR3 totals 14 residues. Germline V gene lookup returns CDR1 MGHRA and CDR2 YSYEKL. V lost 1 base, J lost 15 bases, and 10 bases stayed unmatched. The CDR3 nucleotides are TGCGCCAGCAGCCAAGGGCGGGGGGGGACCCCACTGTTCTTC. Protein: CASSQGRGGTPLFF.

The chain couples TRBV5-1 to TRBJ1-1; no definite D call. V was trimmed by 1 base and J by 7 bases, leaving 11 bases between them. The CDR3 runs 13 residues. Germline CDR1 is SGHRS and CDR2 is YFSETQ. CDR3 sequence: CASSLQEPVEAFF. The CDR3 DNA reads TGCGCCAGCAGCTTGCAGGAACCGGTTGAAGCTTTCTTT.

This clonotype was seen ten or more times. As DNA, the CDR3 is TGTGCCAGCAGCCAATTTGTCAGACTACGGGAGCAGTACTTC. Translating it yields CASSQFVRLREQYF. The rearrangement joins TRBV3-1 to TRBJ2-7, with D maybe TRBD2 (5 bases). This CDR3 spans 14 amino acids. Germline CDR1 LGHDT, CDR2 YNNKEL (reference sequence). The V end was cut by 2 bases, the J end by 7 bases, with 15 bases between.

This clonotype was observed many times. This sequence joins TRBV24-1 and TRBJ1-5, with 9 bases matching TRBD1. The CDR3 consists of 16 residues. Germline V gene data show CDR1 as KGHDR and CDR2 as SFDVKD. J lost 5 bases, V lost 3 bases, and 7 bases had no gene match. CDR3 sequence: CATSDLSDRGDQPQHF. The CDR3 coding sequence is TGTGCCACCAGTGATCTGTCGGACAGGGGAGATCAGCCCCAGCATTTT.

This clonotype has ten or more counts. The V and J genes are TRBV5-1 and TRBJ1-4; D not resolved. V lost 0 bases and J 5 bases, leaving 5 bases between the germline ends. CDR1 and CDR2 (germline): SGHRS, YFSETQ. The CDR3 totals 13 residues. CDR3 amino acids: CASSLGKNEKLFF. Written as DNA, the CDR3 is TGCGCCAGCAGCTTGGGAAAAAATGAAAAACTGTTTTTT.

This CDR3 reads CSARDPSGQEFNQPQHF. CDR3 bases: TGCAGTGCTAGAGATCCCTCGGGACAGGAGTTCAATCAGCCCCAGCATTTT. The J gene is TRBJ1-5, the V gene TRBV20-1; TRBD1 aligns across 8 bases. Trimming took 0 bases from V and 3 from J; bases not matched to a gene: 10. Germline CDR1 DFQATT, CDR2 SNEGSKA (reference sequence). CDR3 length: 17 residues.

This clonotype was detected ten times or more. V is TRBV27 and J is TRBJ1-2; maybe TRBD1 (6 bases). Trimming removed 8 bases at V and 4 bases at J, with 11 bases between. The length of the CDR3 is 12 residues. Germline V lookup: CDR1 MNHEY, CDR2 SMNVEV (reference sequence). The CDR3 nucleotides are TGTGCCAGCGGACAGAGGGGCTATGGCTACACCTTC. It encodes CASGQRGYGYTF.

A few counts support this clonotype. The J gene is TRBJ2-3, the V gene TRBV7-8; D not certain. Germline values: CDR1 SGHVS, CDR2 FQNEAQ. This CDR3 has 16 residues. V was trimmed by 2 bases and J by 0 bases, leaving 12 bases between them. Written as DNA, the CDR3 is TGTGCCAGCAGCTTATCGGTGGTCAGCAGCACAGATACGCAGTATTTT. It translates to CASSLSVVSSTDTQYF. The variable domain in full, completed from reference TRBV7-8 and TRBJ2-3, reads GAGVSQSPRYKVAKRGQDVALRCDPISGHVSLFWYQQALGQGPEFLTYFQNEAQLDKSGLPSDRFFAERPEGSVSTLKIQRTQQEDSAVYLCASSLSVVSSTDTQYFGPGTRLTVL.

As DNA, the CDR3 is TGTGCCAGTAGTAAAGACAGGACCTACAATGAGCAGTTCTTC. Its protein is CASSKDRTYNEQFF. This chain joins TRBV19 and TRBJ2-1; perhaps TRBD1 as D (6 bases). The V gene lost 4 bases and the J gene lost 2 bases, with 9 bases spanning the gap. The CDR3 is 14 residues long. From germline, CDR1 is LNHDA and CDR2 SQIVND (reference sequence).

This clonotype was detected ten times or more. V and J are TRBV11-3 and TRBJ2-1; no reliable D call. The germline V gene encodes CDR1 SGHNT and CDR2 YENEEA. The V end was cut by 0 bases, the J end by 6 bases, with 15 bases between. The CDR3 loop spans 16 amino acids. CDR3 in DNA: TGTGCCAGCAGCTTAGATCGGGCCAGCAATGGCAATGAGCAGTTCTTC. This encodes CASSLDRASNGNEQFF.

This clonotype was counted many times. This chain joins TRBV9 and TRBJ2-4, with D perhaps TRBD1 (6 bases). This CDR3 contains 14 residues. Germline CDR1 and CDR2: SGDLS and YYNGEE. V lost 4 bases to trimming and J lost 6 bases, with 14 bases between them. CDR3 nucleotides: TGTGCCAGCAGCAGACAGGAGAGGGGAAACATTCAGTACTTC. Translation: CASSRQERGNIQYF.

At least ten counts were recorded for this clonotype. The genes are TRBV28 and TRBJ2-2, with D possibly matching TRBD2 (6 bases). CDR1 and CDR2 (germline): MDHEN, SYDVKM. The CDR3 totals 16 residues. V lost 2 bases, J lost 4 bases, and 14 bases lay in between. This CDR3 reads CASSLRGRTTTGELFF. CDR3 nucleotide sequence: TGTGCCAGCAGTTTAAGGGGACGGACTACCACCGGGGAGCTGTTTTTT.

This clonotype was counted only a few times. This chain links TRBV7-9 with TRBJ2-1; D remains unclear. CDR1 and CDR2 from the germline V gene are SEHNR and FQNEAQ (reference sequence). The CDR3 length is 12 residues. V was pared by 1 base and J by 6 bases, with 4 bases between. The DNA of the CDR3 is TGTGCCAGCAGCTTAGGCATCAATGAGCAGTTCTTC. It is translated as CASSLGINEQFF. Full variable domain (remainder filled in from reference TRBV7-9 and TRBJ2-1): DTGVSQNPRHKITKRGQNVTFRCDPISEHNRLYWYRQTLGQGPEFLTYFQNEAQLEKSRLLSDRFSAERPKGSFSTLEIQRTEQGDSAMYLCASSLGINEQFFGPGTRLTVL.

In this sample, this clonotype turned up many times. J is TRBJ2-1 and V is TRBV28; 7 positions agree with TRBD1. Trimming removed 7 bases from V and 9 bases from J; junction bases left unmatched: 15. The CDR3 contains 15 residues. Germline lookup yields CDR1 MDHEN and CDR2 SYDVKM. The CDR3 spells CASTSSGRGSFEQFF. In DNA form, the CDR3 reads TGTGCCAGCACCTCTTCCGGCAGGGGGTCTTTTGAGCAGTTCTTC.